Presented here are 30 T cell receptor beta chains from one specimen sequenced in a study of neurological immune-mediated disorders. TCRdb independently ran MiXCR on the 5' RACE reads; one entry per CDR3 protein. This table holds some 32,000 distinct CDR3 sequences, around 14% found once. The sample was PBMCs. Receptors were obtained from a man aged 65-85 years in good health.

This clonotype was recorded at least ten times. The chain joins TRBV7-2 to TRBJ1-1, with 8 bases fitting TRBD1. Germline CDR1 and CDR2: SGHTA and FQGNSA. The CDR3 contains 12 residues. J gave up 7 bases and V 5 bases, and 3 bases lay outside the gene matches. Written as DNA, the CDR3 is TGTGCCAGCAGCAACGACAGGGGTGAAGCTTTCTTT. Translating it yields CASSNDRGEAFF.

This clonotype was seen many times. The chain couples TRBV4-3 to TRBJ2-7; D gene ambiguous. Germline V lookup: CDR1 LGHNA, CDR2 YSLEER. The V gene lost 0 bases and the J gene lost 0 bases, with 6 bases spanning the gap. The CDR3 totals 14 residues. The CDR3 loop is CASSQEPRSYEQYF. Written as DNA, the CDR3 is TGCGCCAGCAGCCAAGAGCCCCGCTCCTACGAGCAGTACTTC.

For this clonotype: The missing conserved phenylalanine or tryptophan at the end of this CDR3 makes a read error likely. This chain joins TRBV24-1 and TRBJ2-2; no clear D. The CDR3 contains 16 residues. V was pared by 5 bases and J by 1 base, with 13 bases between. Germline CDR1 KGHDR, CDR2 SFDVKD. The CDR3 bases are TGTGCCACCAGTGGGGTGAGAACGGGGAACACCGGGGAGCTGTTTTCT. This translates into CATSGVRTGNTGELFS.

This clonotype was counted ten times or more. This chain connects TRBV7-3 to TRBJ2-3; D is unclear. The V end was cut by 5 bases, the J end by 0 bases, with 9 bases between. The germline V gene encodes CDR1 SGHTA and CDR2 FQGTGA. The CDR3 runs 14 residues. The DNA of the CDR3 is TGTGCCAGCAGCGACGAGTCTAGCACAGATACGCAGTATTTT. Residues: CASSDESSTDTQYF.

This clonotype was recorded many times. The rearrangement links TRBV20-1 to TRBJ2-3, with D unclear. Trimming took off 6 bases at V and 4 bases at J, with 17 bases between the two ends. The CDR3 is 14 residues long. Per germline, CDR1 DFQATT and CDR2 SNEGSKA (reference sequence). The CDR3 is CSADPWLEADTQYF. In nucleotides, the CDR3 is TGCAGTGCCGACCCATGGCTAGAAGCAGATACGCAGTATTTT.

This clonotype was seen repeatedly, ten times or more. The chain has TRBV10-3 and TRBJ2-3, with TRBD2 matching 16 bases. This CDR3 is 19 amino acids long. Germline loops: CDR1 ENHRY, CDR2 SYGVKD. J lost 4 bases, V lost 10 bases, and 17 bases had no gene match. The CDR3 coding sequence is TGTGCCACCGGAACGGGACTAGCGGGAGGGCCGGTGGTGTCAGATACGCAGTATTTT. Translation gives CATGTGLAGGPVVSDTQYF.

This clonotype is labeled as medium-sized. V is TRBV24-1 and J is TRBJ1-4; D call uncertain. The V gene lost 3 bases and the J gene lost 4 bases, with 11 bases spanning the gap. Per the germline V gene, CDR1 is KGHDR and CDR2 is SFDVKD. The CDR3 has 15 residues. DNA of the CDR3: TGTGCCACCAGTGATGGGCGTGGGGATAATGAAAAACTGTTTTTT. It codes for CATSDGRGDNEKLFF.

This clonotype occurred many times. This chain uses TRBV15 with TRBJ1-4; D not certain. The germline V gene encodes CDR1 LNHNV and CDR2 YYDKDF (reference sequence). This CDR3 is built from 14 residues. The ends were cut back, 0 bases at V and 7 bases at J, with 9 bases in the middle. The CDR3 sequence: CATSRDLTGEKLFF. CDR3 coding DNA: TGTGCCACCAGCAGAGATTTGACGGGTGAAAAACTGTTTTTT.

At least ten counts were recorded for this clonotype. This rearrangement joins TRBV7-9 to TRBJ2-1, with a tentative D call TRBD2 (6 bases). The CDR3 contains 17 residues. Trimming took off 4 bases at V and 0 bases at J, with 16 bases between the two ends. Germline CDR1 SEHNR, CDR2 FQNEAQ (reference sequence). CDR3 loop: CASSSGSSGVSYNEQFF. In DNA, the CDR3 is TGTGCCAGCAGCTCGGGGAGTAGCGGAGTCTCCTACAATGAGCAGTTCTTC.

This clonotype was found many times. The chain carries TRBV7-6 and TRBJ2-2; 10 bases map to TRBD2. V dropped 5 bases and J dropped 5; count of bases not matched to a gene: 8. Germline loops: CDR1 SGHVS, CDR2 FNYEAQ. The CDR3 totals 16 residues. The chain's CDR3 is CASSIRLAGGTGELFF. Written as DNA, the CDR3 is TGTGCCAGCAGCATCAGACTAGCGGGTGGGACCGGGGAGCTGTTTTTT.

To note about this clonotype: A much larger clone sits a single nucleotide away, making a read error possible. The CDR3 spells CASSLAGGTGGYDQYF. The CDR3 DNA sequence: TGTGCCAGCAGCTTAGCGGGAGGGACAGGGGGCTACGACCAGTACTTC. The chain employs TRBV7-2 and TRBJ2-7; 12 nucleotides match TRBD1. The germline V gene has CDR1 SGHTA and CDR2 FQGNSA. CDR3 size: 16 residues.

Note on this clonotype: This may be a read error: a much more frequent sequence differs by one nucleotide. DNA for the CDR3: TGTGCCAGTAGGAGTCCTAGCTGGGGGCCCACAGATACGCAGTATTTT. Amino acids: CASRSPSWGPTDTQYF. The chain joins TRBV19 to TRBJ2-3, with D perhaps matching TRBD1 (6 bases). Trimming pared 6 bases from V and 2 bases from J, leaving 18 bases between. Germline lookup yields CDR1 LNHDA and CDR2 SQIVND (reference sequence). This CDR3 contains 16 residues.

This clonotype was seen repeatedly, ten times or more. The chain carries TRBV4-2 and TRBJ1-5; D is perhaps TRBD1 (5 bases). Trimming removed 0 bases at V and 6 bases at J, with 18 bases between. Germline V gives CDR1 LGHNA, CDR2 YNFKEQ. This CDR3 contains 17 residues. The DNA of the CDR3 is TGTGCCAGCAGCCAAGAGCCCGCCACGGGCGGGGGTCAGCCCCAGCATTTT. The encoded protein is CASSQEPATGGGQPQHF.

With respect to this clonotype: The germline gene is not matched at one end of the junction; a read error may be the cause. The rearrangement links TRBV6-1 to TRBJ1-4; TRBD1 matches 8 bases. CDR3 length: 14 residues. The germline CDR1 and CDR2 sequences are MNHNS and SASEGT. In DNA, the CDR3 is TGTGTCAGCAGTCCCAGGGGGCTCGAAGAAAAACTGTTTTTC. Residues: CVSSPRGLEEKLFF.

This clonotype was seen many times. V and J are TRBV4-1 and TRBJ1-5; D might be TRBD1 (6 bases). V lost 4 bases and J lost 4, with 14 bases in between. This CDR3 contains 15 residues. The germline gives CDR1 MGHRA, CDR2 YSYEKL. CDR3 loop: CASSRLDRQNQPQHF. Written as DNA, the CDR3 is TGCGCCAGCAGCCGCTTAGACAGGCAAAATCAGCCCCAGCATTTT.

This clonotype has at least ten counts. The CDR3 sequence is CSAEDREPLGEQYF. The CDR3 DNA reads as TGCAGTGCTGAGGACAGGGAGCCCCTGGGGGAGCAGTACTTC. The J gene is TRBJ2-7, the V gene TRBV20-1; the match to TRBD1 covers 8 bases. Looked up from germline, CDR1 is DFQATT and CDR2 is SNEGSKA (reference sequence). The V segment lost 5 bases and the J segment 7 bases; nucleotides outside the gene matches: 13. The CDR3 is made up of 14 amino acids.

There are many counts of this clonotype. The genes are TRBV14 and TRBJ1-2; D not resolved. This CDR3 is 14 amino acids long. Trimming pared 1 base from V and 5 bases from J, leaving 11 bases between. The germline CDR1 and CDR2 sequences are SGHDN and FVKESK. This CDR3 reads CASSQGGVRYGYTF. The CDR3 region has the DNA TGTGCCAGCAGCCAAGGCGGGGTTCGGTATGGCTACACCTTC. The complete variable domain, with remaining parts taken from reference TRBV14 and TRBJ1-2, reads EAGVTQFPSHSVIEKGQTVTLRCDPISGHDNLYWYRRVMGKEIKFLLHFVKESKQDESGMPNNRFLAERTGGTYSTLKVQPAELEDSGVYFCASSQGGVRYGYTFGSGTRLTVV.

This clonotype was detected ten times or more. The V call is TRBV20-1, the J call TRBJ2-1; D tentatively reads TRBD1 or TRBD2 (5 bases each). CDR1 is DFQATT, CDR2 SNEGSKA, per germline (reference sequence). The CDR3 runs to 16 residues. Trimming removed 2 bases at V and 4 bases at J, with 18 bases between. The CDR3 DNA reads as TGCAGTGCTAGAAGCCCCACCGGGACGAGTTACAATGAGCAGTTCTTC. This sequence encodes CSARSPTGTSYNEQFF.

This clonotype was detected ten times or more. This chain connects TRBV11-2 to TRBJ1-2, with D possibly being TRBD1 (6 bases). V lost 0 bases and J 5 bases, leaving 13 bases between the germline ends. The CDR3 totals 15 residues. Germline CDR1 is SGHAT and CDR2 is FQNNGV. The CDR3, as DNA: TGTGCCAGCAGCTTAGAGGGGGCCAGAGGGTATGGCTACACCTTC. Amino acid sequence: CASSLEGARGYGYTF.

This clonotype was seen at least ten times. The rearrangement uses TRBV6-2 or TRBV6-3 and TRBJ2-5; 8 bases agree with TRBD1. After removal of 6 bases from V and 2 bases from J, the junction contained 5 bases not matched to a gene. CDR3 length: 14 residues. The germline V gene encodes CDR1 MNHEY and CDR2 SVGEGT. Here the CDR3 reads CASRRTGRQETQYF. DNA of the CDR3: TGTGCCAGCAGGAGGACAGGGCGTCAAGAGACCCAGTACTTC.

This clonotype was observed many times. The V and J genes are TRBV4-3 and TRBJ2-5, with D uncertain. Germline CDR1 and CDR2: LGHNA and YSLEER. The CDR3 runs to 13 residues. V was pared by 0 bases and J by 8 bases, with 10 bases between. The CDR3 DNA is TGCGCCAGCAGCCAAGAGAGGACCATTACCCAGTACTTC. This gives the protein CASSQERTITQYF.

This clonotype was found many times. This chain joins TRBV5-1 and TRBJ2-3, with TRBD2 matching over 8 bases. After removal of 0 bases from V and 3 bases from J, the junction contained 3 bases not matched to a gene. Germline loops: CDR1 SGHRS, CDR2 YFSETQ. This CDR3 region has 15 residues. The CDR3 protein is CASSLEASGTDTQYF. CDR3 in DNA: TGCGCCAGCAGCTTGGAAGCTAGCGGGACAGATACGCAGTATTTT.

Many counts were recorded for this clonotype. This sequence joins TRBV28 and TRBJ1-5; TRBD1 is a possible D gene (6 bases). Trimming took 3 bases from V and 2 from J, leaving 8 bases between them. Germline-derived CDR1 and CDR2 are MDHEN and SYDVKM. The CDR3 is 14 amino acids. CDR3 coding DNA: TGTGCCAGCAGTTTGCCAGGGGGCAATCAGCCCCAGCATTTT. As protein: CASSLPGGNQPQHF. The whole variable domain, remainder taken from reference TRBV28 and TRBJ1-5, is DVKVTQSSRYLVKRTGEKVFLECVQDMDHENMFWYRQDPGLGLRLIYFSYDVKMKEKGDIPEGYSVSREKKERFSLILESASTNQTSMYLCASSLPGGNQPQHFGDGTRLSIL.

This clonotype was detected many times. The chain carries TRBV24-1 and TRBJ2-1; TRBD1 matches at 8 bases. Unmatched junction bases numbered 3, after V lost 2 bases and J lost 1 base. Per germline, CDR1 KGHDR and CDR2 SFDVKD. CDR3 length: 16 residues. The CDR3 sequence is CATSDSTGGSYNEQFF. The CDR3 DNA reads TGTGCCACCAGTGATTCCACAGGGGGGTCCTACAATGAGCAGTTCTTC.

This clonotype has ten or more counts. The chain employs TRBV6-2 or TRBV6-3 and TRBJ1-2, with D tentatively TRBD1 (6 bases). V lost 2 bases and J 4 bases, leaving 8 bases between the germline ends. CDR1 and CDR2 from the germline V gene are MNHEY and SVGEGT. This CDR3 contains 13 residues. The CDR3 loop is CASSYQGTYGYTF. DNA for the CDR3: TGTGCCAGCAGTTACCAGGGGACCTATGGCTACACCTTC.

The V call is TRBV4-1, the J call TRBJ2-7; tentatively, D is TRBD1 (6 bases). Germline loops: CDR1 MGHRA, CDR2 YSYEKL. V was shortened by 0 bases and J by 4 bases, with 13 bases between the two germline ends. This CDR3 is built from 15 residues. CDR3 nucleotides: TGCGCCAGCAGCCAAGAGGGGGCAGGGGTGTACGAGCAGTACTTC. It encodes CASSQEGAGVYEQYF.

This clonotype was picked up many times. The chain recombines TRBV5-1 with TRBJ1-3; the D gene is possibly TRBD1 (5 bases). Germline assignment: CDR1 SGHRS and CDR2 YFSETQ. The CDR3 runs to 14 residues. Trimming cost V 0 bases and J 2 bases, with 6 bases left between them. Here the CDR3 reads CASSLDRTGNTIYF. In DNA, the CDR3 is TGCGCCAGCAGCTTGGACAGGACTGGAAACACCATATATTTT.

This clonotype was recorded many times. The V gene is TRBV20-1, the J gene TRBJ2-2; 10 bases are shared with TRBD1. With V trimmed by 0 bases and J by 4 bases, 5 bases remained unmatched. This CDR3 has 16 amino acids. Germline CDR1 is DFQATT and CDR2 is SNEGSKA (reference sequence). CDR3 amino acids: CSAREWTGGLTGELFF. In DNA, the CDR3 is TGCAGTGCTAGAGAGTGGACAGGGGGGCTCACCGGGGAGCTGTTTTTT.

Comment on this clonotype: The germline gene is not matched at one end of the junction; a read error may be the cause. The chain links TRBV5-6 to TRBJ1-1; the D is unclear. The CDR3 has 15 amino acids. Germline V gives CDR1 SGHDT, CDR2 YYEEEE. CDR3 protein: CVSSLRPGRNTEAFF. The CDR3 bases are TGTGTCAGCAGCTTGCGCCCCGGGAGGAACACTGAAGCTTTCTTT.

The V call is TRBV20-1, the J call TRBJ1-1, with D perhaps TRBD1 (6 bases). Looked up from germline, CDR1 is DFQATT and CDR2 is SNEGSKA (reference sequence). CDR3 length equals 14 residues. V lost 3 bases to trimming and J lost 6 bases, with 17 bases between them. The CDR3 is CSASLRGAQPEAFF. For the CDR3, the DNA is TGCAGTGCTAGTTTAAGGGGGGCGCAGCCTGAAGCTTTCTTT.